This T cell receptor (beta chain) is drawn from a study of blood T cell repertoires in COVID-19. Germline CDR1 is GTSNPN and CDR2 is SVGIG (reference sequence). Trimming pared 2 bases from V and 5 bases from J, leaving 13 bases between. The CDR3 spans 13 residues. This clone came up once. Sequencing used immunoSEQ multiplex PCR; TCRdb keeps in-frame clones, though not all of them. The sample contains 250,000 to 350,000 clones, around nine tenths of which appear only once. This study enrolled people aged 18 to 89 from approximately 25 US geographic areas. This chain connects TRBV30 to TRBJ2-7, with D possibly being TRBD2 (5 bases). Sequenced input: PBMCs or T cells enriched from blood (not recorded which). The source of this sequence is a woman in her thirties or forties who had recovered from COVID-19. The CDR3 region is CAWSRGPPHEQYF. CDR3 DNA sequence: TGTGCCTGGAGTCGCGGGCCCCCTCACGAGCAGTACTTC.